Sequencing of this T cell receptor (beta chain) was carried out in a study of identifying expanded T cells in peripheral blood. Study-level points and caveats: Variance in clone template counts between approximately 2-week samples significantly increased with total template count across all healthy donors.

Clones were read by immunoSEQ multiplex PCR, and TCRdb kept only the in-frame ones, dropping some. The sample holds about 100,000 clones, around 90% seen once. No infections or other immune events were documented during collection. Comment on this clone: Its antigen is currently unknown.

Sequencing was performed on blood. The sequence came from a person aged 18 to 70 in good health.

The CDR3 reads CSVRRDEKLFF. The CDR3 region has the DNA TGCAGCGTTAGACGCGACGAAAAACTGTTTTTT. This chain links TRBV29-1 with TRBJ1-4, with D hard to call. With 5 bases removed from V and 8 bases from J, the gap between germline ends came to 9 bases. Germline loops: CDR1 SQVTM, CDR2 ANQGSEA. CDR3 size: 11 residues.